This passage covers 15 T cell receptor beta chains from one sample sequenced in a study of cytomegalovirus exposure and HLA in healthy donors (dated by TCRdb to the late 2010s). Library prep was done by the immunoSEQ multiplex PCR assay. A mixture of 60 forward primers for TCR Vbeta segments and 13 reverse primers for TCR Jbeta segments was used in the multiplex PCR. Entries here come from immuneACCESS through TCRdb and include only in-frame sequences with V and J called. Some clones fail to appear in such tables; in the studies checked, an unresolved V gene covers under half of the shortfall, and the cause of the remainder is unknown. The sample table on file contains around 88,000 clones. 5.5% of the sample is in the top ten clones. Sequenced: PBMCs. These receptors were taken from a girl under 18 in good health and CMV-seropositive.

The chain uses TRBV4-3 and TRBJ1-4; no clear D. The CDR3 is 15 residues long. Per germline, CDR1 LGHNA and CDR2 YSLEER. Trimming took 0 bases from V and 0 from J, leaving 5 bases between them. The CDR3 DNA reads as TGCGCCAGCAGCCAAGACGGTGCAACTAATGAAAAACTGTTTTTT. Translation gives CASSQDGATNEKLFF.

The chain joins TRBV19 to TRBJ1-2, with D maybe TRBD1 (5 bases). Trimming removed 6 bases at V and 4 bases at J, with 12 bases between. The germline V gene has CDR1 LNHDA and CDR2 SQIVND (reference sequence). CDR3 length: 13 amino acids. CDR3 in DNA: TGTGCCAGTAGCCCCGGCGGGGGCTATGGCTACACCTTC. Amino acids: CASSPGGGYGYTF.

The V and J genes are TRBV6-1 and TRBJ2-7; D not resolved. CDR3 length equals 14 residues. Germline CDR1 reads MNHNS; CDR2 reads SASEGT. V lost 1 base, J lost 0 bases, and 7 bases lay in between. The CDR3 sequence: CASSEVVPSYEQYF. Written as DNA, the CDR3 is TGTGCCAGCAGTGAAGTCGTTCCCTCCTACGAGCAGTACTTC.

This chain links TRBV6-1 with TRBJ1-6; 9 bases match TRBD1. Germline V lookup: CDR1 MNHNS, CDR2 SASEGT. The CDR3 loop spans 15 amino acids. Trimming at V came to 5 bases and at J to 9 bases, leaving 8 bases not matched to a gene. The CDR3 bases are TGTGCCAGCAGTAATATGGACAGGGGCAGTTCACCCCTCCACTTT. Its translation is CASSNMDRGSSPLHF.

V usage is TRBV9 and J usage is TRBJ2-1, with 9 bases matching TRBD2. The CDR3 sequence is 13 residues long. Trimming took 2 bases from V and 9 from J; bases not matched to a gene: 3. Germline V gives CDR1 SGDLS, CDR2 YYNGEE. The CDR3 sequence is CASSVGSGGEQFF. The CDR3 DNA follows: TGTGCCAGCAGCGTGGGTAGCGGGGGTGAGCAGTTCTTC.

V usage is TRBV9 and J usage is TRBJ2-3, with TRBD2 matching over 7 bases. The trim removed 7 bases at V and 8 bases at J, leaving 10 bases unmatched. Germline-derived CDR1 and CDR2 are SGDLS and YYNGEE. This CDR3 comprises 13 residues. In DNA form, the CDR3 reads TGTGCCAGCGCCGGGACTATGGATGGTACGCAGTATTTT. This translates into CASAGTMDGTQYF.

The V and J genes are TRBV28 and TRBJ2-7, with D perhaps TRBD2 (5 bases). Deletions cut 6 bases from V and 2 bases from J, with 17 bases between. CDR1 MDHEN and CDR2 SYDVKM come from the germline V gene. This CDR3 region has 15 residues. Here the CDR3 DNA reads TGTGCCAGCAGCAATCCCTGGGAGAGTCCCTACGAGCAGTACGTC. It specifies CASSNPWESPYEQYV.

CDR3 coding DNA: TGCGCCAGCAGCCGCGGGAGGGGGCCCACTGGAAACACCATATATTTT. Translated: CASSRGRGPTGNTIYF. This chain joins TRBV4-3 and TRBJ1-3, with TRBD1 matching over 7 bases. CDR1 is LGHNA, CDR2 YSLEER, per germline. The CDR3 is made up of 16 amino acids. J lost 2 bases, V lost 4 bases, and 8 bases had no gene match.

This rearrangement joins TRBV11-2 to TRBJ2-7; 7 bases agree with TRBD1. CDR1 SGHAT and CDR2 FQNNGV come from the germline V gene. The CDR3 runs to 15 residues. Trimming took 5 bases from V and 3 from J; bases not matched to a gene: 10. CDR3 sequence (DNA): TGTGCCAGCAGCCTTGACAGGGTGAGGGACTACGAGCAGTACTTC. Translating it yields CASSLDRVRDYEQYF.

The chain links TRBV30 to TRBJ1-2; no definite D call. The CDR3 has 12 amino acids. The V and J ends lost 5 bases and 1 base respectively, with 8 bases between them. Per the germline V gene, CDR1 is GTSNPN and CDR2 is SVGIG (reference sequence). The CDR3 DNA reads TGTGCCTGGCAACTACTTAACTATGGCTACACCTTC. Residues: CAWQLLNYGYTF.

The chain couples TRBV6-1 to TRBJ1-1; 11 nucleotides line up with TRBD1. CDR3 length: 15 amino acids. Per germline, CDR1 MNHNS and CDR2 SASEGT. The V and J ends lost 4 bases and 6 bases, in that order; junction bases with no gene match: 7. CDR3 nucleotides: TGTGCCAGCAGTGGTAAGGGGACAGGGGGGCCTGAAGCTTTCTTT. Translated, it gives CASSGKGTGGPEAFF.

This rearrangement joins TRBV6-6 to TRBJ2-3; TRBD2 agrees at 8 bases. This CDR3 contains 14 residues. J gave up 0 bases and V 6 bases, and 2 bases lay outside the gene matches. CDR1 is MNHNY, CDR2 SVGAGI, per germline (reference sequence). The CDR3 loop reads CASRGLESTDTQYF. DNA of the CDR3: TGTGCCAGCAGGGGACTAGAGAGCACAGATACGCAGTATTTT.

The V gene is TRBV15, the J gene TRBJ1-5; D possibly corresponds to TRBD1 (5 bases). The CDR3 extends over 16 amino acids. Trimming stripped 8 bases from V and 3 bases from J, with 20 bases between. Germline CDR1 reads LNHNV; CDR2 reads YYDKDF (reference sequence). DNA for the CDR3: TGTGCCACCCGGCAGGGAAATTTGGGTACCAATCAGCCCCAGCATTTT. Residues: CATRQGNLGTNQPQHF.

The chain uses TRBV4-1 and TRBJ1-4; 8 positions agree with TRBD1. V shed 1 base, J shed 0 bases, and the junction held 7 bases outside the gene matches. The CDR3 is 18 amino acids. Germline V gene sequence: CDR1 MGHRA, CDR2 YSYEKL. The CDR3 reads CASSQGSTGGATNEKLFF. The CDR3 nucleotides read TGCGCCAGCAGCCAAGGGAGTACAGGGGGAGCAACTAATGAAAAACTGTTTTTT.

The gene calls are TRBV4-3 and TRBJ2-2, with 9 positions matching TRBD1. With 4 bases clipped from V and 4 bases from J, the junction kept 4 bases outside the gene matches. Germline V gene sequence: CDR1 LGHNA, CDR2 YSLEER. This CDR3 has 15 residues. The CDR3, as DNA: TGCGCCAGCAGCCCTGACAGGGGGATCACCGGGGAGCTGTTTTTT. Its protein is CASSPDRGITGELFF.